Reported below is one T cell receptor beta chain. The sample originates from a study of cytomegalovirus exposure and HLA in healthy donors. 60 Vbeta and 13 Jbeta primers were used in PCR. Sequenced by immunoSEQ multiplex PCR; TCRdb stores in-frame clones only, minus some. Here the sample spans about 190,000 clones, around 80% being singletons. The CDR3 extends over 13 amino acids. V was pared by 3 bases and J by 8 bases, with 11 bases between. Germline V gene data show CDR1 as MNHEY and CDR2 as SMNVEV (reference sequence). The sequence derives from a man between 40 and 49 years old in good health and CMV-seropositive. Sequenced sample: PBMCs. The V call is TRBV27, the J call TRBJ2-1, with a tentative D call TRBD2 (6 bases). CDR3 bases: TGTGCCAGCAGTTTCGGGGACTGGGATGAGCAGTTCTTC. Translation: CASSFGDWDEQFF.